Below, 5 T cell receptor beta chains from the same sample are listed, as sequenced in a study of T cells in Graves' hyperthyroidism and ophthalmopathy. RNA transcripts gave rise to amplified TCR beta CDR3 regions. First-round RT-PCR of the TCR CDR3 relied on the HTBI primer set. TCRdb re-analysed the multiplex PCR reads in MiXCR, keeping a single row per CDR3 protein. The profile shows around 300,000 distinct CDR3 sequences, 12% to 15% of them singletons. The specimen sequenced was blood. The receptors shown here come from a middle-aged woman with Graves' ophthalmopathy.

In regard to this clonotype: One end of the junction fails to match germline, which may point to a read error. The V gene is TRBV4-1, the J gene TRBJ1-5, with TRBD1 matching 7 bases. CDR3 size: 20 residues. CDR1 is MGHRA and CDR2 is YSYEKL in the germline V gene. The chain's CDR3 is CASSQDPISSEGAAGQPQHF. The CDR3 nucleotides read TGTGCCAGCAGCCAAGATCCAATCAGCTCGGAGGGGGCAGCGGGGCAGCCCCAGCATTTT.

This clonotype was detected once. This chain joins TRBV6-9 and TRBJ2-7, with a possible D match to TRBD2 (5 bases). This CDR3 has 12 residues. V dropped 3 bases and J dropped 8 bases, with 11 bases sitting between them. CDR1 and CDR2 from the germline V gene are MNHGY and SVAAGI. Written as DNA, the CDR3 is TGTGCCAGCAGTTACGACTACAATCAGCAGTACTTC. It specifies CASSYDYNQQYF.

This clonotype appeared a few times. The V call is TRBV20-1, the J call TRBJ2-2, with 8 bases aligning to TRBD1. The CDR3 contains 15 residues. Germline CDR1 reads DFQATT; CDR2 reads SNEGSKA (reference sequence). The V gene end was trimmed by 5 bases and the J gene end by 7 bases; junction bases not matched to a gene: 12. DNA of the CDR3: TGCAGTGCTCTTAATCCGGACAGGGTGGGCGGGGAGCTGTTTTTT. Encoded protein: CSALNPDRVGGELFF.

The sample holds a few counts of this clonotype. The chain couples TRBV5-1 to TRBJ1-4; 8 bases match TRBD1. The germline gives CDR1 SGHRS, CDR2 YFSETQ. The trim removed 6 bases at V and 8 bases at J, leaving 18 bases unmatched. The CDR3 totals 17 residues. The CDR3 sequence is CASNSPDREEVGEKLFF. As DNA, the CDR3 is TGCGCCAGCAACTCTCCGGACAGGGAGGAGGTCGGGGAAAAACTGTTTTTT.

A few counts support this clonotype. This CDR3 reads CASSLRAGGGYNEQFF. The CDR3 DNA follows: TGTGCCAGCAGCCTACGCGCGGGGGGGGGATACAATGAGCAGTTCTTC. The rearrangement links TRBV3-1 to TRBJ2-1, with TRBD2 identical over 9 bases. CDR3 length: 16 amino acids. V lost 4 bases to trimming and J lost 4 bases; unmatched junction nucleotides: 8. Germline V gene sequence: CDR1 LGHDT, CDR2 YNNKEL (reference sequence).